Listed below are T cell receptor beta chains from one sample, sequenced in a study of human T cells and chemical hapten exposure. TCRdb processed the RACE reads anew with MiXCR; each CDR3 protein has one entry. The table records approximately 110,000 distinct CDR3 sequences, approximately 10% of them present only once. The sequences come from whole blood, collected in connection with sensitization to the hapten diphenylcyclopropenone (DPC). The origin of the receptors is a middle-aged woman with alopecia areata. Some clones in this sample may be carry-over from other donors' samples. Each CDR3 is given with its conserved first and last residue. The D gene is left open where the match is weak. Not every row has a clone size; where given, it reads once, few, many or a size class.

V,size,J,D,CDR3,DNA
TRBV19,NA,TRBJ2-5,NA,CASSIGGVMEETQYF,TGTGCCAGTAGTATAGGCGGCGTTATGGAGGAGACCCAGTACTTC
TRBV29-1,NA,TRBJ1-1,TRBD1,CSAQGGVSEAFF,TGCAGCGCACAGGGGGGAGTAAGTGAAGCTTTCTTT
TRBV12-3/TRBV12-4,NA,TRBJ1-1,NA,CASTPWEGQARNTEAFF,TGTGCCAGCACCCCTTGGGAAGGCCAGGCACGTAACACTGAAGCTTTCTTT
TRBV6-1,many,TRBJ1-1,NA,CASRDLTATTEAFF,TGTGCCAGCAGAGATCTAACAGCTACCACTGAAGCTTTCTTT
TRBV20-1,few,TRBJ1-2,NA,CSAPGQPNYGYTF,TGCAGTGCCCCCGGTCAGCCCAACTATGGCTACACCTTC
TRBV28,many,TRBJ2-3,TRBD2,CASSLLSWAGEGTDTQYF,TGTGCCAGCAGTTTATTAAGCTGGGCGGGAGAGGGTACAGATACGCAGTATTTT
TRBV27,many,TRBJ1-5,TRBD1,CASGRQGAQSNQPQHF,TGTGCCAGCGGAAGACAGGGGGCGCAGAGCAATCAGCCCCAGCATTTT
TRBV2,few,TRBJ2-1,NA,CASSESLSSYNEQFF,TGTGCCAGCAGTGAAAGTCTTAGCTCCTACAATGAGCAGTTCTTC
TRBV12-3/TRBV12-4,NA,TRBJ1-4,TRBD1,CASSPLPGTGGRGEKPFF,TGTGCCAGCAGTCCTCTACCCGGGACAGGGGGCCGGGGTGAAAAACCGTTTTTT
TRBV7-2,many,TRBJ2-1,NA,CATNEGGYARGQFF,TGTGCCACCAACGAGGGGGGATACGCTAGAGGGCAGTTCTTC
TRBV19,many,TRBJ1-5,NA,CASQLQPQHF,TGTGCCAGTCAGCTTCAGCCCCAGCATTTT
TRBV27,many,TRBJ1-5,TRBD1,CARQEQGYQPQHF,TGTGCCAGACAAGAACAGGGGTATCAGCCCCAGCATTTT
TRBV12-3/TRBV12-4,NA,TRBJ1-1,NA,CASRTPLNTEAFF,TGTGCCAGCAGAACCCCCCTGAACACTGAAGCTTTCTTT
TRBV6-2/TRBV6-3,NA,TRBJ2-6,TRBD1,CASSYQGQSSGANVLTF,TGTGCCAGCAGTTACCAGGGACAGTCCTCTGGGGCCAACGTCCTGACTTTC
TRBV5-1,NA,TRBJ1-3,NA,CASSFETASGNTIYF,TGCGCCAGCAGCTTTGAGACAGCCTCTGGAAACACCATATATTTT
TRBV10-3,NA,TRBJ2-2,TRBD1,CAIRRQGGTGELFF,TGTGCCATCAGGCGACAGGGCGGGACCGGGGAGCTGTTTTTT
TRBV29-1,NA,TRBJ1-4,NA,CSVRRTSDEKLFF,TGCAGCGTTAGAAGGACGAGCGATGAAAAACTGTTTTTT
TRBV11-2,many,TRBJ2-2,NA,CASKGGELFF,TGTGCCAGCAAGGGCGGGGAGCTGTTTTTT
TRBV5-4,NA,TRBJ2-5,TRBD2,CASSPSTSGAPQQTQYF,TGTGCCAGCAGCCCGTCGACTAGCGGGGCCCCCCAGCAGACCCAGTACTTC
TRBV27,many,TRBJ2-7,NA,CASSLSVGPPYEQYF,TGTGCCAGCAGTTTATCGGTTGGGCCCCCCTACGAGCAGTACTTC
TRBV29-1,many,TRBJ2-1,TRBD1,CSALGQGGSYNEQFF,TGCAGCGCACTCGGACAGGGGGGGTCCTACAATGAGCAGTTCTTC
TRBV27,many,TRBJ2-5,TRBD2,CASAPGLAETQYF,TGTGCCAGCGCTCCGGGACTAGCGGAGACCCAGTACTTC
TRBV9,NA,TRBJ2-2,NA,CASSVAPDGGQAGELFF,TGTGCCAGCAGCGTAGCCCCTGATGGAGGGCAGGCCGGGGAGCTGTTTTTT
TRBV19,few,TRBJ2-7,NA,CASSIDGGRSYEQYF,TGTGCCAGTAGTATTGACGGTGGCCGCTCCTACGAGCAGTACTTC
TRBV29-1,few,TRBJ2-1,TRBD2,CSVGAGGNNYEQFF,TGCAGCGTTGGGGCGGGAGGAAACAATTATGAGCAGTTCTTC
TRBV13,many,TRBJ2-7,TRBD2,CASSSAGTSYEQYF,TGTGCCAGCAGCTCGGCCGGGACTAGCTACGAGCAGTACTTC
TRBV9,NA,TRBJ1-1,NA,CASSQAFF,TGTGCCAGCAGCCAGGCTTTCTTT
TRBV12-3/TRBV12-4,NA,TRBJ1-2,NA,CASSLKAETNYGYTF,TGTGCCAGCAGTTTAAAGGCAGAAACTAACTATGGCTACACCTTC
TRBV19,NA,TRBJ1-2,TRBD1,CASSPGTGSYGYTF,TGTGCCAGTAGCCCCGGGACAGGGTCCTATGGCTACACCTTC
TRBV29-1,few,TRBJ2-3,NA,CSAHRGGQSDTQYF,TGCAGCGCCCACCGAGGGGGGCAGTCAGATACGCAGTATTTT
TRBV4-2,NA,TRBJ1-6,NA,CASSQDIDSPLHF,TGTGCCAGCAGCCAAGATATTGATTCACCCCTCCACTTT
TRBV19,few,TRBJ2-1,NA,CASTQTGYRGEQFF,TGTGCCAGTACCCAAACAGGGTATCGCGGTGAGCAGTTCTTC
TRBV11-2,many,TRBJ2-1,NA,CASSLSGQYFNEQFF,TGTGCCAGCAGCTTATCAGGACAGTACTTCAATGAGCAGTTCTTC